This T cell receptor (beta chain) was sequenced for a study of blood T cells in healthy people across ages (dated by TCRdb to between 2014 and 2017). The study in broad terms: In model experiments, roughly one uniquely barcoded TCR beta cDNA molecule per two T cells was captured by template switching. Using deep sequencing normalized with unique cDNA molecular identifiers, the study measured how TCR beta repertoire diversity changes with age. Four age groups were formed from the donors: young (average approximately 15 years), middle-aged (approximately 40), aged (around 62) and long-lived (around 82). Using the same blood draw, the study looked at two additional independent replicas of 1 million unique cDNA reads for two donors, one aged 18 to 30 and the other aged 80 or older.

Library preparation used 5' RACE. For sequencing, an Illumina HiSeq 2500 was employed. The second PCR ran for roughly 7 to 11 cycles and used a J-beta primer mix along with a sample-barcoded 5' primer. A unique molecular identifier was introduced onto each TCR beta cDNA molecule by a template-switch 5' adaptor carrying 12 random nucleotides. At least 2.5 million CDR3-containing paired-end reads were obtained from each sample. First-strand cDNA synthesis was performed from all RNA using the Mint cDNA synthesis kit, with priming by a TRBC-specific oligonucleotide. Following uracil-DNA glycosylase treatment, a first 18-cycle PCR with universal primers M1SS and BC2_uni_R was performed on all cDNA. Regarding the original processing steps: For normalization, 1 million high-quality reads were randomly selected from each sample, with every read carrying a distinct molecular identifier. Instead of being binned into consensus sequences, reads that shared molecular identifiers were thrown out. MiTCR, set to a Q25 quality threshold and the strictest error-elimination algorithm, was used for CDR3 identification, clonotype clustering and error correction. A nonparametric unseen species model with Euler transformation was used to estimate a lower bound on total TCR beta diversity. Clones were called with MiXCR by TCRdb after fastp trimmed the public reads at Q25, and only in-frame beta chains were retained. Rows matching on CDR3 protein sequence are summarized as one entry with the most common DNA and genes. What appears here as the V and J calls and clone size reflects TCRdb's work, not the paper's. A total of 450,000 to 650,000 distinct CDR3 sequences appear in this sample, nearly 25% of them only once. Of the sample, just over 8.5% falls within the top ten clones.

Inclusive of the bounding cysteine and phenylalanine, the CDR3 is 14 residues long. Only the CDR3 DNA stays, 42 bases, in frame from base 1. From the germline V gene, CDR1 is SNHLY and CDR2 is FYNNEI. Trimming takes 6 bases off V and 5 bases off J; junction bases not matched to a gene: 4. General findings and caveats noted by the study authors: Total diversity estimates from one million sequenced T cells were considered lower bounds and underestimates. Donor CMV infection status was unknown, potentially confounding age-related changes in expanded clonotypes. Compared with the aged group, the long-lived group had more naive CD4+ T cells, fewer expanded clones and increased TCR diversity, a pattern suggesting age selection. Observed TCR beta diversity per million T cells fell roughly linearly with age, and a significant reduction was already apparent by age about 36. The percentage of naive T cells measured by flow cytometry correlated strongly with observed TCR beta diversity. Because profiling used bulk unsorted PBMCs, naive and antigen-experienced compartments could not be compared conclusively.

The donors were roughly 38 Caucasian individuals from Russia, aged roughly 6 to 100 years, who were systemically healthy. About 9.1 milliliters of peripheral blood were collected from each donor into EDTA-treated Vacutainer tubes. Ficoll-Paque density-gradient centrifugation was used to isolate PBMCs, with at least 6 million obtained per sample. Total RNA, at least 6 micrograms per sample, was extracted from PBMCs with Trizol reagent. Naive CD45RAhigh/CD27high T cell percentages were measured by flow cytometry on a PBMC aliquot from every donor. Notes on this clonotype: The antigen it binds to is not known. One base away there is no much larger clone; base qualities are not given.

This sample also appeared in a second study, on T cells of mothers and their children. That second report states: Donors were nine systemically healthy Caucasian individuals: three mothers and their six children. cDNA synthesis consumed the entire amount of extracted RNA, loaded at around 1.4 ug RNA in each 15 ul reaction. In the second PCR, the M1S primer introduced both the sample barcodes and 2-4 random nucleotides. More than 8.5 million TCR beta CDR3 reads were obtained from each mother, and about 3 million reads were obtained from each child. Thymic selection similarly shapes TCR recombination output in related and unrelated pairs, with minor effect from inherited differences. Normalized repertoire overlap was always found to be slightly, but never significantly, higher in related mother-child pairs than in unrelated mother-child pairs. Persistent microchimeric T cell clones were not detected, at a sensitivity of about 99 clones per million clonotypes. To look for features that set related mother-child pairs apart from unrelated individuals, the researchers ran deep NGS to compare the TCR beta repertoires of mothers and children. Mothers averaged roughly 40 +/- 4 years of age and children averaged about 12 +/- 4 years. Libraries were sequenced on Illumina HiSeq 2000 with 100+100 nt paired-end reads after adapter ligation with NEBNext reagents. Mother and child libraries were prepared a month apart and sequenced in separate runs to prevent cross-contamination. Between about 500,000 and 2,100,000 distinct TCR beta clonotypes were identified per donor. Naive TCR beta clonotypes were estimated from low-frequency clonotypes matched to each donor's FACS-determined naive share, without sorting.

The sample taken for sequencing was blood. This sequence uses TRBV2 and TRBJ1-6, with 7 bases aligning to TRBD1. The receptor comes from a boy between 10 and 17 years old in good health. Read as DNA, the sequence is TGTGCCAGCAGGACACAGGGGAATAATTCACCCCTCCACTTT. Its protein product is CASRTQGNNSPLHF.